The 6 T cell receptor beta chains given below trace back to one sample, sequenced in a study of T cell responses to AZD1222 COVID-19 vaccine. Clones were sequenced by immunoSEQ multiplex PCR, and TCRdb holds only the in-frame ones, with some missing. The table lists 130,000 to 150,000 clones, roughly nine tenths of them singletons. The material sequenced was peripheral blood, taken on day 0 of AZD1222 vaccination. All receptors come from an adult in good health.

The J gene is TRBJ2-7, the V gene TRBV28; 7 nucleotides line up with TRBD1. CDR1 and CDR2 from the germline V gene are MDHEN and SYDVKM. V shed 6 bases, J shed 3 bases, and the junction held 2 bases outside the gene matches. The CDR3 covers 12 residues. CDR3 in DNA: TGTGCCAGCAGACGGACAGGCTACGAGCAGTACTTC. It encodes CASRRTGYEQYF.

This sequence joins TRBV9 and TRBJ2-1; no clear D. The germline gives CDR1 SGDLS, CDR2 YYNGEE. The CDR3 contains 13 residues. V lost 3 bases and J 12 bases, leaving 16 bases between the germline ends. The CDR3 DNA reads as TGTGCCAGCAGCGAAATCGACGGCAAGGCGCAGTTCTTC. Protein: CASSEIDGKAQFF.

This clone has just one count. This chain connects TRBV7-2 to TRBJ1-5, with D uncertain. Germline CDR1 SGHTA, CDR2 FQGNSA. The CDR3 length is 13 residues. The ends were cut back, 1 base at V and 4 bases at J, with 5 bases in the middle. The CDR3 spells CASSLDRNQPQHF. The CDR3 region has the DNA TGTGCCAGCAGCTTAGACAGAAATCAGCCCCAGCATTTT.

The gene calls are TRBV19 and TRBJ2-5; D is possibly TRBD1 (5 bases). V was cut by 3 bases and J by 0 bases, with 8 bases left in between. CDR1 is LNHDA, CDR2 SQIVND, per germline (reference sequence). This CDR3 contains 14 residues. The CDR3 region has the DNA TGTGCCAGTAGTATGGGGCGGTACCAAGAGACCCAGTACTTC. Its translation: CASSMGRYQETQYF.

The chain uses TRBV18 and TRBJ2-3; perhaps TRBD2 as D (7 bases). Germline CDR1 reads KGHSH; CDR2 reads LQKENI. Trimming removed 7 bases at V and 6 bases at J, with 17 bases between. The CDR3 has 14 amino acids. The CDR3 loop reads CASWDMKGGDTQYF. The CDR3 nucleotides read TGTGCCAGCTGGGACATGAAGGGAGGGGATACGCAGTATTTT.

This rearrangement joins TRBV28 to TRBJ1-2; D is undetermined. Per germline, CDR1 MDHEN and CDR2 SYDVKM. Trimming pared 7 bases from V and 4 bases from J, leaving 19 bases between. The CDR3 sequence is 15 residues long. CDR3 loop: CASIPTTAEIYGYTF. DNA for the CDR3: TGTGCCAGCATCCCCACAACAGCAGAGATCTATGGCTACACCTTC.